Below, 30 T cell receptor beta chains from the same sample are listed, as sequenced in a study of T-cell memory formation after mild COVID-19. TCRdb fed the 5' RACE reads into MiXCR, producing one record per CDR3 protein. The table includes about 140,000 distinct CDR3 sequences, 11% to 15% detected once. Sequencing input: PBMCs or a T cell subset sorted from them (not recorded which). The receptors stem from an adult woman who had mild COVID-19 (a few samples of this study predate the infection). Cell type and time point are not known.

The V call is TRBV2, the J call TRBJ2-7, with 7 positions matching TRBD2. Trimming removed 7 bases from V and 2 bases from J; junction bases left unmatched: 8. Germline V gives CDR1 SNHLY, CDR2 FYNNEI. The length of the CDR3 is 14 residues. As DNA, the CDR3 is TGTGCCAGCATAGTAACTAGCGCTGCCTACGAGCAGTACTTC. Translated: CASIVTSAAYEQYF.

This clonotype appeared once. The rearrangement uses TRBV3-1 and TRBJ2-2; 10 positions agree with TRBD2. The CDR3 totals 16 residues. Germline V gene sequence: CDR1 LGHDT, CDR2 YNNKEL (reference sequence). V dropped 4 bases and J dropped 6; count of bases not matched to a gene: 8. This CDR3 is CASSLPTLAGAGELFF. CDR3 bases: TGTGCCAGCAGCCTACCGACGCTAGCGGGGGCCGGGGAGCTGTTTTTT.

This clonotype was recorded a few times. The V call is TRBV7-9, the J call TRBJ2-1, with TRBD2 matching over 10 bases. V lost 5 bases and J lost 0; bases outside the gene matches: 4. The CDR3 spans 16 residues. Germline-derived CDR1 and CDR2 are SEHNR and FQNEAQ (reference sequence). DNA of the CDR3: TGTGCCAGCAGCCATCTAGCGGGGGCCTCCTACAATGAGCAGTTCTTC. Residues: CASSHLAGASYNEQFF.

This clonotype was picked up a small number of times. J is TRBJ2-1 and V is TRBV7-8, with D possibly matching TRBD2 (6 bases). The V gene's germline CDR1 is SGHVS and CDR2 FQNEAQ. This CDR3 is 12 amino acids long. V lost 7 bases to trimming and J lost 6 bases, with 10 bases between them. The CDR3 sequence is CASTWGVNEQFF. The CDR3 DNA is TGTGCCAGCACCTGGGGGGTCAATGAGCAGTTCTTC.

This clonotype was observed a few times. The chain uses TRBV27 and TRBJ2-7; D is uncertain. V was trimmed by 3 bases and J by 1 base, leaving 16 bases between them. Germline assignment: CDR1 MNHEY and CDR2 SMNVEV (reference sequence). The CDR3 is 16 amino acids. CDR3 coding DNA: TGTGCCAGCAGTTTGTCCGTGGGCGCAGAGTCCTACGAGCAGTACTTC. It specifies CASSLSVGAESYEQYF.

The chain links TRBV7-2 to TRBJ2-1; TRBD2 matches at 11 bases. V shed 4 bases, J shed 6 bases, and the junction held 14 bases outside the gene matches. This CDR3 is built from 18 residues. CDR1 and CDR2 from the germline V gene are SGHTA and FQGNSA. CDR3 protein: CASSYTSGSPLGSNEQFF. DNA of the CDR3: TGTGCCAGCAGCTACACTAGCGGGAGCCCCCTAGGGAGCAATGAGCAGTTCTTC.

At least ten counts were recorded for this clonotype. The CDR3 sequence: CASSSREFTMNPWFF. DNA of the CDR3: TGTGCCAGCAGCTCCAGAGAGTTTACAATGAATCCCTGGTTCTTC. V gene TRBV7-9 combines with J gene TRBJ2-1, with no clear D. CDR1 SEHNR and CDR2 FQNEAQ come from the germline V gene (reference sequence). Trimming removed 4 bases from V and 15 bases from J, with 25 bases in between. CDR3 length: 15 residues.

The CDR3 DNA reads as TGTGCCAGCAGCCAGTCGGGACTAGCGACAACGAAGTACGAGCAGTACTTC. Translation: CASSQSGLATTKYEQYF. J is TRBJ2-7 and V is TRBV4-2, with 10 bases identical to TRBD2. Trimming cost V 3 bases and J 4 bases; bases outside gene matches: 12. The CDR3 contains 17 residues. The V gene's germline CDR1 is LGHNA and CDR2 YNFKEQ.

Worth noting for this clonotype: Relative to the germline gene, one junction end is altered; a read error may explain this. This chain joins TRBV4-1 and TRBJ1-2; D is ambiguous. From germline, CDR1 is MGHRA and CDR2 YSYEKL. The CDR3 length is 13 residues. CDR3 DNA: TGCGCCAGCAGCCAAGATGAAAACTGTGGCTACACCTTC. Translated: CASSQDENCGYTF.

For the CDR3, the DNA is TGTGCCAGCAGCCCCTCGGTAGCGGGAGGTAACACAGATACGCAGTATTTT. This encodes CASSPSVAGGNTDTQYF. V and J are TRBV13 and TRBJ2-3, with 10 positions matching TRBD2. CDR1 is PRHDT, CDR2 FYEKMQ, per germline (reference sequence). Trimming at V came to 5 bases and at J to 2 bases, leaving 10 bases not matched to a gene. The CDR3 runs to 17 residues.

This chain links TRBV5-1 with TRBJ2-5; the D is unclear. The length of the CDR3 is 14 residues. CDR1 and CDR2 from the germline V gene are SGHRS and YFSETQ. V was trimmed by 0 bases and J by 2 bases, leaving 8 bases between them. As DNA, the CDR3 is TGCGCCAGCAGCTTGGATACCTTTCAAGAGACCCAGTACTTC. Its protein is CASSLDTFQETQYF.

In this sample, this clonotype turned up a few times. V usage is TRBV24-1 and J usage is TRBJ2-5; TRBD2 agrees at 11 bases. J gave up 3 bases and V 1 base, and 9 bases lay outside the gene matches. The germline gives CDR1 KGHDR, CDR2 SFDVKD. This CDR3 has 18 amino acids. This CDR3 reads CATSDFRWSTSGEETQYF. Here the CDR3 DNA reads TGTGCCACCAGTGATTTCCGCTGGTCGACTAGCGGGGAAGAGACCCAGTACTTC.

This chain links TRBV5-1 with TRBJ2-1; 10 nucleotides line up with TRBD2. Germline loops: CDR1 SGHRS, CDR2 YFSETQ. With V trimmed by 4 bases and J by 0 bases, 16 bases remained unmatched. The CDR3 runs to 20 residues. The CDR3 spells CASSLTPPLAGVVSYNEQFF. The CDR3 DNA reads TGCGCCAGCAGCCTGACCCCCCCCCTAGCGGGAGTGGTCTCCTACAATGAGCAGTTCTTC.

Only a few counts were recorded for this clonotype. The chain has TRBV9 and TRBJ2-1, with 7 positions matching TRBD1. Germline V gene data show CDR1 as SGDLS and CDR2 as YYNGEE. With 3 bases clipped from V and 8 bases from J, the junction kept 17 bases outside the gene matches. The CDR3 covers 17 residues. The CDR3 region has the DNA TGTGCCAGCAGCGCCGAATATTCGGCCCAAGGGGGCGATGAGCAGTTCTTC. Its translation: CASSAEYSAQGGDEQFF.

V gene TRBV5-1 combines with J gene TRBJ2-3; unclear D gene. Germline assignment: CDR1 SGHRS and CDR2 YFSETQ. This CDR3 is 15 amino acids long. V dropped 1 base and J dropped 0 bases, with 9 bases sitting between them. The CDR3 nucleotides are TGCGCCAGCAGCTTGTATCTCGACAGCACAGATACGCAGTATTTT. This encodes CASSLYLDSTDTQYF.

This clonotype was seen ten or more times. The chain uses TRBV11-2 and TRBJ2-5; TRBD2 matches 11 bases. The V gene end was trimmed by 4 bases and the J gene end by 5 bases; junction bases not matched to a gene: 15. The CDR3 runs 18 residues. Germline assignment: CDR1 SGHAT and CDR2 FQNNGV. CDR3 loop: CASSSESTSGGSAETQYF. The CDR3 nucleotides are TGTGCCAGCAGCTCAGAGTCCACTAGCGGGGGATCTGCGGAGACCCAGTACTTC.

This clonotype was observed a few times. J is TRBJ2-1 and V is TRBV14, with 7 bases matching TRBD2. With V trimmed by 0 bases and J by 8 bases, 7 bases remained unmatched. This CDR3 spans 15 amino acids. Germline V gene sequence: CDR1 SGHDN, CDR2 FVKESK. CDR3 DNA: TGTGCCAGCAGCCAAGACGAGACTAGCACGTATGAGCAGTTCTTC. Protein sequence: CASSQDETSTYEQFF.

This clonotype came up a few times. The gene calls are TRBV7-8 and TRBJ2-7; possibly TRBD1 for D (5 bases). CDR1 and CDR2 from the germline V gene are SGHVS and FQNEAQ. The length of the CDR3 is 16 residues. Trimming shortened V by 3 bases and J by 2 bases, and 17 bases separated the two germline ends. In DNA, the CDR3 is TGTGCCAGCAGCTTGTCGTTAAGGGGATCCCCCTACGAGCAGTACTTC. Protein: CASSLSLRGSPYEQYF.

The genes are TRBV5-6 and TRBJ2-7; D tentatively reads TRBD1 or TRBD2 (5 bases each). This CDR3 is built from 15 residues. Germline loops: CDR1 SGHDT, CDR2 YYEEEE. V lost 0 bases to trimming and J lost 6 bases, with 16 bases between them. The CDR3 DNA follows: TGTGCCAGCAGCTTGGCTTCGTTTAGTGGGGGCGAGCAGTACTTC. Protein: CASSLASFSGGEQYF.

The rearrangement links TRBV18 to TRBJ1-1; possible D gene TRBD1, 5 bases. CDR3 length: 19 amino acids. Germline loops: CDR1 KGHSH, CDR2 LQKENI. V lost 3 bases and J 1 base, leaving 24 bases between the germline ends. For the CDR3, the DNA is TGTGCCAGCTCACCGTTCGGGCTCTCATCAAGGGGTCCGAACACTGAAGCTTTCTTT. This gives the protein CASSPFGLSSRGPNTEAFF.

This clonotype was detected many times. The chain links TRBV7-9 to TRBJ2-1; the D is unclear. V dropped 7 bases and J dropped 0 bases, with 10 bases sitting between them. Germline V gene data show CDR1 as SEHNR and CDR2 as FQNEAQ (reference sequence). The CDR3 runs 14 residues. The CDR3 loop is CASTVGISYNEQFF. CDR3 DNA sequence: TGTGCCAGCACAGTGGGGATCTCCTACAATGAGCAGTTCTTC.

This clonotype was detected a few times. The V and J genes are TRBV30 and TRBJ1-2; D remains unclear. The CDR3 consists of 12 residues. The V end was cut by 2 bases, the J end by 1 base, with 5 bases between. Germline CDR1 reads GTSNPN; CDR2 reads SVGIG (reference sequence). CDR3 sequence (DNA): TGTGCCTGGAGTCTCAATAACTATGGCTACACCTTC. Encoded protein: CAWSLNNYGYTF.

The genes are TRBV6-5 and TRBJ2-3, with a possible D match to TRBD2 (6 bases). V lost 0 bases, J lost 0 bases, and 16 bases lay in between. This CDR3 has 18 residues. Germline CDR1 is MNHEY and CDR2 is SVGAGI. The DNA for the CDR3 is TGTGCCAGCAGTTACTCGCCTCCCCCCGGGACTAGCACAGATACGCAGTATTTT. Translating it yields CASSYSPPPGTSTDTQYF.

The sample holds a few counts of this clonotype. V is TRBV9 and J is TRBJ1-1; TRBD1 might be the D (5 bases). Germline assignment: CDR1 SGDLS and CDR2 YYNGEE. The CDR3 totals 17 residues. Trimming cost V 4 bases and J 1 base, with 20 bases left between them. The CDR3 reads CASSKTWGTRANTEAFF. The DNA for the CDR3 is TGTGCCAGCAGCAAGACGTGGGGGACCAGGGCGAACACTGAAGCTTTCTTT.

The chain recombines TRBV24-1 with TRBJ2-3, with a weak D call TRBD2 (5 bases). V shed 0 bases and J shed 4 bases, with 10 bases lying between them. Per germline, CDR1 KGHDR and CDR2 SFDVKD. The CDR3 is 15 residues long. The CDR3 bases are TGTGCCACCAGTGATTTGGAGGGCTGGGCAGATACGCAGTATTTT. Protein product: CATSDLEGWADTQYF.

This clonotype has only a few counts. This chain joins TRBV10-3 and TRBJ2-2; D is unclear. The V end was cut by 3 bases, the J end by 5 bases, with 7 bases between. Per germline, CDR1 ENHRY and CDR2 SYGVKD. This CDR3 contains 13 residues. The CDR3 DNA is TGTGCCATCAGTGATAGCCAAACCGGGGAGCTGTTTTTT. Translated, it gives CAISDSQTGELFF.

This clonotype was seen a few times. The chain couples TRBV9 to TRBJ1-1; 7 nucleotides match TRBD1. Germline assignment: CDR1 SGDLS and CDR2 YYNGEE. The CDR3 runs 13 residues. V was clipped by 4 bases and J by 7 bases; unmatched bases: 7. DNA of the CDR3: TGTGCCAGCAGCACAATGACAGGGAGTGAAGCTTTCTTT. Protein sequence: CASSTMTGSEAFF.

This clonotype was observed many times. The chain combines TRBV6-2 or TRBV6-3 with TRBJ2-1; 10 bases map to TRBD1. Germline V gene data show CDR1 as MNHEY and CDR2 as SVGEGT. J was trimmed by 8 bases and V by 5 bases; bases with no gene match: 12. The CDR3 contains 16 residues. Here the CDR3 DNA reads TGTGCCAGCAGTCCCCTCGGGACAGGGGTTCACGATGAGCAGTTCTTC. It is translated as CASSPLGTGVHDEQFF.

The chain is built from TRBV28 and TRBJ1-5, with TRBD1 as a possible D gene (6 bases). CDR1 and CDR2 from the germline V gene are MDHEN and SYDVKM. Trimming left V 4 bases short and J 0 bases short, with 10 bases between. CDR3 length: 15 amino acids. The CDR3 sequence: CASSSDRSSNQPQHF. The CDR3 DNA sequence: TGTGCCAGCAGTTCAGACAGGTCTAGCAATCAGCCCCAGCATTTT.

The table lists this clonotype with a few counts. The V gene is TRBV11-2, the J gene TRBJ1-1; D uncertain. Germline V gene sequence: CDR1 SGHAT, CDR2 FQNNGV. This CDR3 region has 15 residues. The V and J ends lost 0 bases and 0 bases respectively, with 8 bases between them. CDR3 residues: CASSLEAVLNTEAFF. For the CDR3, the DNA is TGTGCCAGCAGCTTAGAGGCGGTTTTGAACACTGAAGCTTTCTTT.